A single T cell receptor beta chain is shown here with its context. These data are taken from a study of blood T cell repertoires in COVID-19. Clones were sequenced by immunoSEQ multiplex PCR, and TCRdb holds only the in-frame ones, with some missing. This sample has about 78,000 clones, with around four fifths found just once. CDR3 length equals 15 residues. V was clipped by 8 bases and J by 4 bases; unmatched bases: 13. Germline assignment: CDR1 MGHDK and CDR2 SYGVNS. The sequenced material came from peripheral blood. The V call is TRBV25-1, the J call TRBJ2-7; 8 bases map to TRBD1. This clonotype was obtained from a human donor in a cohort sampled during active COVID-19. CDR3 coding DNA: TGTGCCAGCCTCGAGGACAGGGTAAGGCCATACGAGCAGTACTTC. Residues: CASLEDRVRPYEQYF.